A single sample is the source of the 20 T cell receptor beta chains below, sequenced in a study of CXCR3-negative and CXCR3-positive naive CD8 T cells. Each TRB cDNA library was prepared by 5' RACE (with UMI labels). TCRdb reworked the 5' RACE reads into one entry per CDR3 protein, no DNA. The table lists 65,000 to 85,000 distinct CDR3 sequences. The specimen was naive CXCR3- CD8+ T cells from blood. Subset described: CD45RO-CCR7+CD27+CD95- naive CD8+ T cells lacking CXCR3 (TNR3-). The receptors were sampled from a human donor in good health. Some clones in this sample may be carry-over from other donors' samples.

The chain links TRBV7-9 to TRBJ1-5; no DNA is available, so the TRBD1 call from TCRdb remains unchecked. The V gene's germline CDR1 is SEHNR and CDR2 FQNEAQ (reference sequence). CDR3 length equals 15 residues. CDR3 sequence reads: CASSNDRAGNQPQHF.

CDR3 in amino acids: CASSPLGETSTDTQYF. The rearrangement joins TRBV3-1 to TRBJ2-3. The CDR3 covers 16 residues. Germline V gene data show CDR1 as LGHDT and CDR2 as YNNKEL (reference sequence).

The V and J genes are TRBV29-1 and TRBJ2-7; without DNA, the TCRdb call of TRBD1 cannot be checked. The CDR3 is 13 amino acids. Germline lookup yields CDR1 SQVTM and CDR2 ANQGSEA. The CDR3 is CSVGTGVSYEQYF.

This chain uses TRBV10-2 with TRBJ1-6; without DNA, the TCRdb call of TRBD1 cannot be checked. Per the germline V gene, CDR1 is WSHSY and CDR2 is SAAADI. The CDR3 is 13 residues long. CDR3 sequence: CASGDMTNSPLHF.

The J gene is TRBJ2-4, the V gene TRBV3-1; TCRdb's D call of TRBD1 is untestable without DNA. The CDR3 consists of 15 residues. Germline V gene lookup returns CDR1 LGHDT and CDR2 YNNKEL (reference sequence). The CDR3 sequence is CASSQDGWGTEAQYF. Variable domain in full (rest from reference TRBV3-1 and TRBJ2-4): DTAVSQTPKYLVTQMGNDKSIKCEQNLGHDTMYWYKQDSKKFLKIMFSYNNKELIINETVPNRFSPKSPDKAHLNLHINSLELGDSAVYFCASSQDGWGTEAQYFGAGTRLSVL.

The gene calls are TRBV13 and TRBJ2-1. Germline values: CDR1 PRHDT, CDR2 FYEKMQ (reference sequence). The CDR3 sequence is 15 residues long. CDR3 amino acids: CASSFRTSAYNEQFF.

The chain recombines TRBV29-1 with TRBJ2-3; the D call of TRBD2 rests on TCRdb alone, since no DNA is present to check it. The CDR3 runs 13 residues. Per germline, CDR1 SQVTM and CDR2 ANQGSEA. The CDR3 sequence: CSLTSGTTDTQYF.

The chain recombines TRBV29-1 with TRBJ2-1. The CDR3 has 12 amino acids. From germline, CDR1 is SQVTM and CDR2 ANQGSEA. This CDR3 is CSVHKNNNEQFF.

V is TRBV19 and J is TRBJ2-2; checking the TCRdb D call of TRBD2 is not possible without DNA. The CDR3 totals 14 residues. Germline loops: CDR1 LNHDA, CDR2 SQIVND (reference sequence). The CDR3 is CASRGGLDTGELFF.

The V call is TRBV28, the J call TRBJ2-7. The CDR3 has 13 residues. Germline values: CDR1 MDHEN, CDR2 SYDVKM. This chain's CDR3 is CASSVQNPYEQYF.

The CDR3 reads CASSLATGTAQETQYF. The V and J genes are TRBV7-9 and TRBJ2-5; there is no DNA to check the TCRdb D call of TRBD1. This CDR3 has 16 amino acids. Germline loops: CDR1 SEHNR, CDR2 FQNEAQ (reference sequence).

The chain recombines TRBV7-6 with TRBJ2-7; TCRdb indicates TRBD1, and absent DNA this call remains unverified. Germline CDR1 is SGHVS and CDR2 is FNYEAQ. This CDR3 contains 14 residues. The CDR3 sequence: CASSFEGATREQYF.

V is TRBV7-9 and J is TRBJ1-1. Germline assignment: CDR1 SEHNR and CDR2 FQNEAQ (reference sequence). This CDR3 region has 16 residues. The CDR3 loop reads CASSWPSLDGNTEAFF. Combining the CDR3 with reference TRBV7-9 and TRBJ1-1 gives the whole variable domain DTGVSQNPRHKITKRGQNVTFRCDPISEHNRLYWYRQTLGQGPEFLTYFQNEAQLEKSRLLSDRFSAERPKGSFSTLEIQRTEQGDSAMYLCASSWPSLDGNTEAFFGQGTRLTVV.

The gene calls are TRBV20-1 and TRBJ1-5; TCRdb returns TRBD1, unconfirmable since there is no DNA. The CDR3 contains 15 residues. Germline CDR1 is DFQATT and CDR2 is SNEGSKA (reference sequence). CDR3 amino acids: CSARDRQGMNQPQHF.

V usage is TRBV7-9 and J usage is TRBJ2-7; TCRdb's D call of TRBD1 is untestable without DNA. The CDR3 consists of 14 residues. In germline, CDR1 is SEHNR, CDR2 FQNEAQ (reference sequence). CDR3 protein: CASSLAAGAYEQYF.

The rearrangement links TRBV28 to TRBJ1-5. The V gene's germline CDR1 is MDHEN and CDR2 SYDVKM. The CDR3 length is 14 residues. This CDR3 reads CASSPRTGPQPQHF.

J is TRBJ2-1 and V is TRBV6-6. CDR1 and CDR2 (germline): MNHNY, SVGAGI (reference sequence). The CDR3 length is 12 residues. CDR3 loop: CASSQDPNEQFF.

The chain recombines TRBV20-1 with TRBJ2-1; lacking DNA, the TRBD2 call made by TCRdb goes unchecked. Germline loops: CDR1 DFQATT, CDR2 SNEGSKA (reference sequence). The CDR3 contains 13 residues. The CDR3 spells CSASTPTYNEQFF.

The V gene is TRBV4-1, the J gene TRBJ2-7; TCRdb's D gene call, TRBD1, goes unchecked for lack of DNA. Germline CDR1 reads MGHRA; CDR2 reads YSYEKL. CDR3 length: 15 amino acids. This CDR3 is CASSPNRDGSYEQYF.

This chain connects TRBV27 to TRBJ2-7; TCRdb selects TRBD1, and the lack of DNA leaves this call unchecked. Germline V CDR1 and CDR2: MNHEY, SMNVEV (reference sequence). The CDR3 is 14 amino acids. CDR3 sequence reads: CASSSLQGAYEQYF.